Described below is a single T cell receptor beta chain sequence and its context. This entry comes from a study of CD8+CD57+ T cells in acquired aplastic anemia. The CDR3 has 18 residues. Looked up from germline, CDR1 is SGHVS and CDR2 is FQNEAQ. V dropped 3 bases and J dropped 1 base, with 16 bases sitting between them. Genomic DNA constituted the template upon which TCR beta VDJ and CDR3 profiling was performed. In TCRdb, the reads were re-called with MiXCR into one record per CDR3 protein. The table includes some 180,000 distinct CDR3 sequences, 63% detected once. Flow cytometry had shown expanded CD8+CD57+ cells in the patients chosen for sequencing. All patients had severe acquired aplastic anemia.

J is TRBJ1-6 and V is TRBV7-8; D not certain. The sequenced material came from sorted CD4+, CD8+, or CD8+CD57+ T cells (not recorded which) from PBMCs. This receptor was taken from a human donor with aplastic anemia. The CDR3 sequence is CASSLLPSGKSYNSPLHF. The DNA of the CDR3 is TGTGCCAGCAGCTTGCTTCCGTCCGGGAAATCCTATAATTCACCCCTCCACTTT.